This T cell receptor beta chain is drawn from a study of metastatic and nonmetastatic thyroid tumors. Overall study context: Repertoire comparisons spanned blood and tumor or nodule tissue from malignant and benign thyroid patients.

The V segment lost 2 bases and the J segment 6 bases; nucleotides outside the gene matches: 8. The CDR3 covers 16 residues. CDR1 and CDR2 from the germline V gene are DFQATT and SNEGSKA (reference sequence). Every patient underwent thyroid surgery untreated. TCRdb re-analyzed the PCR reads using MiXCR. The sample has 30,000 to 45,000 clones, less than 25% seen once. Material for sequencing was blood. The V gene is TRBV20-1, the J gene TRBJ2-7; 15 bases line up with TRBD2. The sequence was obtained from a female donor with papillary thyroid cancer or a benign thyroid nodule (not recorded which). Some clones in this sample may be carry-over from other donors' samples. The DNA for the CDR3 is TGCAGTGCTAGACGAGGACTAGCGGGAGGGCCGTCCGAGCAGTACTTC. Protein sequence: CSARRGLAGGPSEQYF.